The 29 T cell receptor beta chains presented below share a single source sample, sequenced in a study of shared clonotypes between healthy human individuals. The assay was immunoSEQ multiplex PCR, and TCRdb's table has in-frame clones only and misses some. The repertoire includes 2 million to 2.5 million clones, under 97% of them detected once, and around 0.13% sits in the top ten. The sample consisted of naive CD4+ T cells sorted from blood. Subset here: CD45RA+ positively selected. The receptors derive from a man aged 18 to 29 in good health.

V is TRBV7-2 and J is TRBJ2-7; 8 nucleotides align to TRBD2. V shed 5 bases and J 0 bases; nucleotides not matched to a gene: 6. The germline V gene encodes CDR1 SGHTA and CDR2 FQGNSA. CDR3 length equals 15 residues. Here the CDR3 reads CASSISGILSYEQYF. CDR3 in DNA: TGTGCCAGCAGCATTAGCGGGATTCTCTCCTACGAGCAGTACTTC.

Written as DNA, the CDR3 is TGCGCCAGCAGCCAAGAGAAGGTATATGGCTACACCTTC. Translating gives CASSQEKVYGYTF. The rearrangement joins TRBV4-3 to TRBJ1-2; D call uncertain. Germline-derived CDR1 and CDR2 are LGHNA and YSLEER. This CDR3 spans 13 amino acids. V was cut by 0 bases and J by 5 bases, with 7 bases left in between.

The rearrangement links TRBV18 to TRBJ2-3; D unresolved. Germline lookup yields CDR1 KGHSH and CDR2 LQKENI. The CDR3 contains 15 residues. V gave up 3 bases and J gave up 1 base, with 11 bases separating them. As DNA, the CDR3 is TGTGCCAGCTCACCGTTCCAACCCGGCACAGATACGCAGTATTTT. As protein: CASSPFQPGTDTQYF.

The chain joins TRBV19 to TRBJ2-2; the D gene is possibly TRBD2 (6 bases). V gave up 1 base and J gave up 6 bases, with 15 bases separating them. The CDR3 is 16 amino acids. Germline V gives CDR1 LNHDA, CDR2 SQIVND (reference sequence). CDR3 loop: CASSIAVSTGAGELFF. The CDR3 coding sequence is TGTGCCAGTAGTATAGCTGTTTCTACGGGAGCCGGGGAGCTGTTTTTT.

J is TRBJ1-1 and V is TRBV28; 8 bases fit TRBD1. This CDR3 has 15 amino acids. The germline CDR1 and CDR2 sequences are MDHEN and SYDVKM. Losses at the gene ends were 7 bases for V and 0 bases for J; bases not matched to a gene: 7. Here the CDR3 reads CASKLQGGLNTEAFF. CDR3 nucleotides: TGTGCCAGCAAATTACAGGGGGGTTTGAACACTGAAGCTTTCTTT.

The gene calls are TRBV6-5 and TRBJ2-7; D is possibly TRBD2 (6 bases). Trimming left V 6 bases short and J 1 base short, with 16 bases between. The CDR3 has 15 amino acids. Germline CDR1 is MNHEY and CDR2 is SVGAGI. This chain's CDR3 is CASSHGEDSSYEQYF. CDR3 DNA sequence: TGTGCCAGCAGCCACGGGGAGGATTCTTCCTACGAGCAGTACTTC.

In the case of this clone: This sample also contains other DNA sequences that code for the same CDR3. The chain employs TRBV28 and TRBJ2-7, with 7 bases aligning to TRBD2. Germline V gene lookup returns CDR1 MDHEN and CDR2 SYDVKM. J was trimmed by 0 bases and V by 3 bases; bases with no gene match: 2. The CDR3 length is 14 residues. The CDR3 DNA reads as TGTGCCAGCAGTTTGGCGGGGGACTCCTACGAGCAGTACTTC. Translation: CASSLAGDSYEQYF.

As concerns this clone: Other DNA sequences in the sample encode the same CDR3. The chain joins TRBV30 to TRBJ1-4, with a tentative D call TRBD1 (5 bases). The V gene's germline CDR1 is GTSNPN and CDR2 SVGIG (reference sequence). The V end was cut by 2 bases, the J end by 7 bases, with 5 bases between. This CDR3 region has 11 residues. The CDR3 DNA is TGTGCCTGGAGTACAGGTGAAAAACTGTTTTTT. Translated, it gives CAWSTGEKLFF.

The V and J genes are TRBV7-2 and TRBJ2-3, with D perhaps TRBD2 (6 bases). The CDR3 is 16 amino acids. The germline V and J ends were trimmed by 1 base and 0 bases, with 11 bases remaining between them. Germline V gene data show CDR1 as SGHTA and CDR2 as FQGNSA. The CDR3 bases are TGTGCCAGCAGCTTAGGGACTACCGTGAGCACAGATACGCAGTATTTT. It yields the protein CASSLGTTVSTDTQYF.

CDR3 nucleotides: TGTGCCAGCGAAGGAGGGCGCAACTCCTACAATGAGCAGTTCTTC. Amino acid sequence: CASEGGRNSYNEQFF. The V and J genes are TRBV5-6 and TRBJ2-1, with a tentative D call TRBD2 (6 bases). Germline V lookup: CDR1 SGHDT, CDR2 YYEEEE. The V gene lost 7 bases and the J gene lost 0 bases, with 14 bases spanning the gap. CDR3 length equals 15 residues.

The V gene is TRBV9, the J gene TRBJ2-7, with 15 bases matching TRBD2. The CDR3 has 16 residues. From germline, CDR1 is SGDLS and CDR2 YYNGEE. Trimming took 4 bases from V and 3 from J; bases not matched to a gene: 5. CDR3 region: CASSPGTSGGNYEQYF. The DNA for the CDR3 is TGTGCCAGCAGCCCCGGGACTAGCGGGGGGAACTACGAGCAGTACTTC.

This clone was observed a single time. This rearrangement joins TRBV30 to TRBJ2-2; 7 bases map to TRBD1. The CDR3 loop spans 14 amino acids. The germline CDR1 and CDR2 sequences are GTSNPN and SVGIG (reference sequence). V lost 3 bases, J lost 4 bases, and 5 bases stayed unmatched. The CDR3 spells CAWRPGQLTGELFF. The CDR3 DNA reads TGTGCCTGGAGGCCGGGACAGCTCACCGGGGAGCTGTTTTTT.

The V and J genes are TRBV4-1 and TRBJ2-3; D uncertain. CDR1 and CDR2 (germline): MGHRA, YSYEKL. CDR3 length: 14 residues. Between the trimmed V and J ends, which lost 1 base and 6 bases, there was a span of 11 bases. DNA for the CDR3: TGCGCCAGCAGCCAAGGGGTACCAACCGATACGCAGTATTTT. Its translation is CASSQGVPTDTQYF.

This chain joins TRBV4-1 and TRBJ2-1; D gene uncertain. V was trimmed by 4 bases and J by 5 bases, leaving 6 bases between them. Per the germline V gene, CDR1 is MGHRA and CDR2 is YSYEKL. The CDR3 is 12 amino acids. CDR3 in DNA: TGCGCCAGCAGCCTTCAAAACAATGAGCAGTTCTTC. Amino acid sequence: CASSLQNNEQFF.

The genes are TRBV18 and TRBJ2-7, with D possibly called TRBD1 or TRBD2 (5 bases each). Germline CDR1 and CDR2: KGHSH and LQKENI. V shed 6 bases and J shed 2 bases, with 11 bases lying between them. The CDR3 is 13 residues long. CDR3 in DNA: TGTGCCAGCTCCGGGGACGGGGCCTACGAGCAGTACTTC. Translation: CASSGDGAYEQYF.

The chain is built from TRBV6-5 and TRBJ1-1; no clear D. The CDR3 consists of 15 residues. V dropped 6 bases and J dropped 4 bases, with 18 bases sitting between them. The germline V gene has CDR1 MNHEY and CDR2 SVGAGI. The CDR3 sequence is CASRDLRKVSTEAFF. The CDR3 nucleotides are TGTGCCAGCAGGGATCTCCGGAAGGTGAGCACTGAAGCTTTCTTT.

The CDR3 DNA reads as TGTGCCAGCAGTGAAAATGGAGTATTGTCTGGAAACACCATATATTTT. This translates into CASSENGVLSGNTIYF. This rearrangement joins TRBV6-1 to TRBJ1-3, with D hard to call. V lost 2 bases and J 1 base, leaving 12 bases between the germline ends. Germline lookup yields CDR1 MNHNS and CDR2 SASEGT. The CDR3 spans 16 residues.

The chain couples TRBV5-6 to TRBJ2-7; D might be TRBD1 (5 bases). CDR1 is SGHDT, CDR2 YYEEEE, per germline. Between the trimmed V and J ends, which lost 2 bases and 1 base, there was a span of 16 bases. The CDR3 contains 16 residues. The CDR3 nucleotides read TGTGCCAGCAGCTTCCTCGGTCTGACAGCATCCTACGAGCAGTACTTC. Amino acid sequence: CASSFLGLTASYEQYF.

V and J are TRBV9 and TRBJ2-3; 10 bases align to TRBD2. CDR3 length: 15 residues. CDR1 SGDLS and CDR2 YYNGEE come from the germline V gene. Germline trimming cut 4 bases from V and 0 bases from J; bases unmatched to any gene: 2. The CDR3 protein is CASSRLAGSTDTQYF. DNA of the CDR3: TGTGCCAGCAGCCGACTAGCGGGTAGCACAGATACGCAGTATTTT.

To note about this clone: The conserved phenylalanine or tryptophan normally closing the CDR3 is absent here, so this likely arose from a read error. The limits of the CDR3 on the DNA are not certain, so only TCRdb's listed CDR3 is given. This chain joins TRBV21-1 and TRBJ2-7; TRBD2 is the table's D call and was not checked against the DNA. TRBV21-1 is given as a pseudogene. The CDR3 is 9 amino acids in total, end residues counted. CDR3: CASNDYRVL.

This chain links TRBV10-1 with TRBJ1-2, with D unclear. Between the trimmed V and J ends, which lost 6 bases and 3 bases, there was a span of 11 bases. The CDR3 contains 13 residues. Germline V lookup: CDR1 WNHNN, CDR2 SYGVQD (reference sequence). The CDR3 DNA follows: TGCGCCAGCAGCCCGGGAAGGGACTATGGCTACACCTTC. Its translation is CASSPGRDYGYTF.

A word on this clone: At one boundary the junction diverges from the germline segment, which might be a read error. The chain joins TRBV5-1 to TRBJ1-3; D is perhaps TRBD1 (6 bases). Germline lookup yields CDR1 SGHRS and CDR2 YFSETQ. The CDR3 spans 14 residues. The CDR3 nucleotides read TGCGCCAGCAGCATAGGGGGTATTGGAGACACCATATATTTT. Its protein is CASSIGGIGDTIYF.

For this clone: The sample holds other DNA sequences that translate to the same CDR3. The chain has TRBV7-9 and TRBJ2-1; 11 bases match TRBD2. The CDR3 sequence is 15 residues long. Germline V gene data show CDR1 as SEHNR and CDR2 as FQNEAQ (reference sequence). Trimming cost V 5 bases and J 3 bases; bases outside gene matches: 3. DNA for the CDR3: TGTGCCAGCAGCCTGGGACTAGCGGACTACAATGAGCAGTTCTTC. Protein product: CASSLGLADYNEQFF.

This clone was picked up one time. This sequence joins TRBV5-1 and TRBJ2-3, with D uncertain. Trimming took off 0 bases at V and 2 bases at J, with 10 bases between the two ends. There are 15 residues in the CDR3. The germline gives CDR1 SGHRS, CDR2 YFSETQ. CDR3 sequence: CASSLGTVPTDTQYF. The CDR3 DNA is TGCGCCAGCAGCTTGGGTACAGTCCCCACAGATACGCAGTATTTT.

The chain uses TRBV10-3 and TRBJ2-7; 11 nucleotides match TRBD2. The CDR3 runs to 17 residues. V lost 4 bases, J lost 5 bases, and 13 bases stayed unmatched. Germline CDR1 ENHRY, CDR2 SYGVKD. The CDR3 sequence: CAISASGLAGFTDEQYF. DNA of the CDR3: TGTGCCATCAGTGCCTCTGGACTAGCGGGTTTCACTGACGAGCAGTACTTC.

The chain carries TRBV5-1 and TRBJ2-2, with 9 bases that match TRBD1. CDR3 size: 16 residues. CDR1 and CDR2 (germline): SGHRS, YFSETQ. With V trimmed by 0 bases and J by 6 bases, 6 bases remained unmatched. The CDR3 sequence is CASSLAGTGSAGELFF. CDR3 DNA: TGCGCCAGCAGCTTGGCCGGGACAGGGTCGGCCGGGGAGCTGTTTTTT.

V is TRBV2 and J is TRBJ1-6; 8 bases fit TRBD1. Unmatched junction bases numbered 5, after V lost 3 bases and J lost 7 bases. The CDR3 runs 15 residues. CDR1 and CDR2 from the germline V gene are SNHLY and FYNNEI. CDR3 loop: CASSDQGQVNSPLHF. The CDR3 DNA reads as TGTGCCAGCAGTGATCAGGGACAGGTGAATTCACCCCTCCACTTT.

The chain joins TRBV19 to TRBJ1-5; 8 nucleotides line up with TRBD1. V was pared by 6 bases and J by 3 bases, with 7 bases of the junction left unmatched. CDR1 and CDR2 from the germline V gene are LNHDA and SQIVND (reference sequence). The CDR3 length is 15 residues. The CDR3 loop is CASSPRGQDNQPQHF. The CDR3 DNA sequence: TGTGCCAGTAGCCCCCGGGGACAGGACAATCAGCCCCAGCATTTT.

This clone was detected only once. The J gene is TRBJ2-5, the V gene TRBV5-6, with 9 bases fitting TRBD2. Looked up from germline, CDR1 is SGHDT and CDR2 is YYEEEE. V shed 2 bases and J 5 bases; nucleotides not matched to a gene: 10. This CDR3 has 16 residues. The CDR3 DNA sequence: TGTGCCAGCAGCTTTCGTGCTAGCGGGACATTCGAGACCCAGTACTTC. This gives the protein CASSFRASGTFETQYF.